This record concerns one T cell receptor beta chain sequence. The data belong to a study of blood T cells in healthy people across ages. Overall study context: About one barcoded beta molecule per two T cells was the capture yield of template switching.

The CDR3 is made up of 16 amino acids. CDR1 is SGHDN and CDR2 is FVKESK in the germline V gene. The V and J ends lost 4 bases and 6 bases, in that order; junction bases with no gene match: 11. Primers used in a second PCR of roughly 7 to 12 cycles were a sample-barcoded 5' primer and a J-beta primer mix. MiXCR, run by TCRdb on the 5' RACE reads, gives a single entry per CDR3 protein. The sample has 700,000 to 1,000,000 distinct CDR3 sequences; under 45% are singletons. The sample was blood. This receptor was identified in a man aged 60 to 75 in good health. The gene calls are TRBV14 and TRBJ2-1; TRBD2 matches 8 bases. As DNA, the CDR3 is TGTGCCAGCAGCCGCATAACCGGACTAGCACCCAATGAGCAGTTCTTC. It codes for CASSRITGLAPNEQFF.